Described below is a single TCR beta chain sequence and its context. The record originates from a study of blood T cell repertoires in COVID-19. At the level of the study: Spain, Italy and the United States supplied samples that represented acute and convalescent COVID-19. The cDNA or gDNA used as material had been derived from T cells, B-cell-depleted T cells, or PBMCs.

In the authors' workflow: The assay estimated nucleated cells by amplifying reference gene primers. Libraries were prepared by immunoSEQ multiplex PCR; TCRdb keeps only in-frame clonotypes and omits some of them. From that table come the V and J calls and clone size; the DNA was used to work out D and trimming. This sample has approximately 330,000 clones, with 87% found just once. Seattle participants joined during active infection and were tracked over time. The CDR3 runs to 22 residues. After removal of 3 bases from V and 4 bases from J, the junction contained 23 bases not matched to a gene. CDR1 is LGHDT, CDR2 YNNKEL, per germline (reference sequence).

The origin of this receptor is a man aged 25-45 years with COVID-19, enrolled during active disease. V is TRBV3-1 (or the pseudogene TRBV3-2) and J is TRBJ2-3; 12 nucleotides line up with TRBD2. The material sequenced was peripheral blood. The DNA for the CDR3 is TGTGCCAGCAGCCATGCTCGACTAGCGGGAGTGGTACATGAAGAAGGGTCAGATACGCAGTATTTT. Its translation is CASSHARLAGVVHEEGSDTQYF.